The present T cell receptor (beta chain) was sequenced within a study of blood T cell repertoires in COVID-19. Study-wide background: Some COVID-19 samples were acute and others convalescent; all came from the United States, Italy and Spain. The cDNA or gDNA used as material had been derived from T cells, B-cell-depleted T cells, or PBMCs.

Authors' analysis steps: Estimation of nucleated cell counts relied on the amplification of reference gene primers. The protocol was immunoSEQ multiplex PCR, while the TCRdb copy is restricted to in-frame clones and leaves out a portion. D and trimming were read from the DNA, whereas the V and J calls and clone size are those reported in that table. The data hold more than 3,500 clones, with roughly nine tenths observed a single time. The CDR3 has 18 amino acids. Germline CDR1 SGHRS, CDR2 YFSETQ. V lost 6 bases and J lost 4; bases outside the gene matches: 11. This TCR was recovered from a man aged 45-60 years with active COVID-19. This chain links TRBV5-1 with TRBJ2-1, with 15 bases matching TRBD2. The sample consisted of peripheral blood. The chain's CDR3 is CASNPGGLAGGGYNEQFF. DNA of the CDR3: TGCGCCAGCAACCCTGGGGGACTAGCGGGAGGAGGGTACAATGAGCAGTTCTTC.